This TCR beta chain was sequenced in a study of cytomegalovirus exposure and HLA in healthy donors. The CDR3 is made up of 16 amino acids. V was clipped by 4 bases and J by 7 bases; unmatched bases: 13. Germline values: CDR1 SGHDT, CDR2 YYEEEE. Measured with immunoSEQ multiplex PCR; TCRdb has only the in-frame clones, and not every one. The sample lists some 150,000 clones; roughly 91% were seen once. The sample taken for sequencing was PBMCs. This chain links TRBV5-6 with TRBJ2-3; 9 bases are a match to TRBD1. This sequence was found in a woman aged 18-35 years in good health and CMV-seropositive. The CDR3 here is CASSGRGDRDMYTQYF. The CDR3, as DNA: TGTGCCAGCAGCGGCCGGGGGGACAGGGATATGTATACGCAGTATTTT.